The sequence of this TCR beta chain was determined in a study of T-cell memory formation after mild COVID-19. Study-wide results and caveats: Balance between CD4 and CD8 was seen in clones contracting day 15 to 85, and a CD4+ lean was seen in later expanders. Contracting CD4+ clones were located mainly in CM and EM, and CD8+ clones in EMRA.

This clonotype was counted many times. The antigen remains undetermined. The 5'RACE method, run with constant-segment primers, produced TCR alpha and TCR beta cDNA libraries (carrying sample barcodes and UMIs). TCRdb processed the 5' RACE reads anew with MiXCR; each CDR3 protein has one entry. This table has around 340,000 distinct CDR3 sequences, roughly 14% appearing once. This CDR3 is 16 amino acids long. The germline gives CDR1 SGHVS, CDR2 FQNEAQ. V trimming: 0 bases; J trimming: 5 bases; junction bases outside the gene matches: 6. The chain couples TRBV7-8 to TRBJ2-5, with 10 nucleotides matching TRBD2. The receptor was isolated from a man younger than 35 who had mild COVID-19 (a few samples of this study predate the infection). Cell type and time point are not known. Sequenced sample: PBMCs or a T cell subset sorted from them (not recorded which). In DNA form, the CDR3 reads TGTGCCAGCAGCTTAGCGCGGCTAGCGGGGGTTGAGACCCAGTACTTC. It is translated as CASSLARLAGVETQYF. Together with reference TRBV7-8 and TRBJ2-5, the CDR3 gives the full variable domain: GAGVSQSPRYKVAKRGQDVALRCDPISGHVSLFWYQQALGQGPEFLTYFQNEAQLDKSGLPSDRFFAERPEGSVSTLKIQRTQQEDSAVYLCASSLARLAGVETQYFGPGTRLLVL.